This T cell receptor (beta chain) was profiled in a study of technical replicates of blood from several donors. CDR3 length equals 13 residues. The V end was cut by 2 bases, the J end by 8 bases, with 10 bases between. Germline CDR1 and CDR2: LNHDA and SQIVND (reference sequence). Using immunoSEQ multiplex PCR, the repertoire was profiled, and TCRdb retains in-frame clones only, with some absent. The repertoire includes about 49,000 clones, approximately 90% of them detected once, and less than 5% sits in the top ten. This receptor was identified in a human donor in good health. Some clones in this sample may be carry-over from other donors' samples. This sequence joins TRBV19 and TRBJ1-5; no definite D call. Sample: PBMCs. This CDR3 reads CASSISGVEPQHF. The DNA for the CDR3 is TGTGCCAGTAGTATAAGCGGCGTAGAGCCCCAGCATTTT.